This section outlines one T cell receptor (beta chain) sequence together with its context. Its antigen has not been determined. No qualities accompany the bases; no much larger clone lies one base away. The receptor library was made with the immunoSEQ multiplex PCR assay. A mixture of 60 forward primers for TCR Vbeta segments and 13 reverse primers for TCR Jbeta segments was used in the multiplex PCR. The CDR3 region of rearranged TCR beta genes was amplified from genomic DNA by a multiplex PCR assay. Amplified TCR beta libraries were sequenced as 87-base-pair reads on the Illumina HiSeq System. As for how the authors treated the data: A later analysis tallied 80 million to 95 million unique TCR beta chains across the 666 repertoires, and some 12 million of those chains were shared by two or more donors. To remove PCR and sequencing errors, raw reads were error-corrected and collapsed into unique sequences using a nearest-neighbor algorithm that merged closely related sequences. CDR3 sequences were aligned to IMGT reference sequences to assign V, D and J gene segments. For a sequence to be retained, at least a six-nucleotide match to both a V gene segment and a J gene segment was required. A rearrangement was called productive if the CDR3 had no stop codons and remained in frame with V and J, and every other rearrangement was called non-productive. Following IMGT convention, CDR3 was defined as the stretch from the second conserved V-encoded cysteine up to the conserved J-encoded phenylalanine. The earlier analysis of about 500 of the donors excluded sequences that lacked an unambiguous match to a single V gene segment. An earlier analysis of several hundred of the donors called V segments functional above 56.7% productive rearrangements and segregating when the between-donor standard deviation exceeded 5%. A statistical classification framework was developed to diagnose cytomegalovirus status using the catalog of TCR beta chain sequences. V and J gene assignment, in a later analysis, came from comparing TCR nucleotide sequences with IMGT/GENE-DB human TR gene sequences. Using the TCRdist pipeline, a later analysis assigned CDR3 sequences along with most-parsimonious VDJ recombination scenarios. In a later analysis, each TCR beta chain was defined by its CDR3 amino acid sequence together with its V-gene family, and reads lacking a unique V-gene family were excluded. As a way to deal with suspected cross-contamination and a sequencing artifact, a later analysis dropped nearly 600 nucleotide sequences that were highly shared and had low generation probability. For each public chain, a later analysis derived a clonal expansion index from normalized ranks of inferred template counts within each repertoire. A later analysis computed generation probabilities with a VDJ recombination model fitted to out-of-frame rearrangements, and checked the results against IGoR. A later analysis scored TCR-TCR, TCR-HLA and TCR-CMV co-occurrence with hypergeometric tests, applying a repertoire-size bias correction to TCR pairs. In a later analysis, false discovery rates were estimated by permuting HLA or CMV assignments 20 times. In a later analysis, co-occurring TCRs were grouped using DBSCAN, with TCRdist sequence similarity added in when clustering inside HLA-allele-positive subsets. Repertoires with fewer than 30,000 or more than 120,000 public chains, plus five repertoires with anomalous nucleotide sharing, were excluded from co-occurrence clustering. What TCRdb holds here is the immuneACCESS table cut down to in-frame rearrangements. Part of the clones is not present; checked against another copy, under half of the missing clones reflect an unresolved V gene, and the others are unexplained. Clonal size and the V and J genes are those of that table, whereas D and trimming came from the DNA. The sample yields about 150,000 clones; less than 85% were counted once. Around 7% of the sample is taken by the ten largest.

The V end loses 1 base and the J end loses 6 bases, and a stretch of 5 bases separates them. For CDR1 and CDR2, the germline V gene (reference sequence) lists PRHDT and FYEKMQ. The CDR3, from cysteine to phenylalanine, totals 12 residues. Only the CDR3 DNA stays, 36 bases, in frame from base 1. The source of the sample is a study of cytomegalovirus exposure and HLA in healthy donors (TCRdb year 2017). General notes on the study: An earlier analysis of approximately 640 of the donors reported 250 to 300 Gb of sequence data and roughly 110 million unique TCR beta sequences from around 200 million T cells. About 320 gigabases of sequencing data and 78 million or so unique TCR sequences were included in an early release covering 500 to 750 HLA-typed donors. Of the 398 genotyped donors, 80% to 90% were placed in the genetic ancestry cluster associated with self-reported Caucasian donors. The study aimed to test whether cataloging public T cell receptors could reveal signatures of past pathogen exposure. The study used immunosequencing to profile the T cell repertoires of 600 to 850 subjects and linked those repertoires to cytomegalovirus serostatus. Besides the first cohort of roughly 660 subjects, a separate validation cohort made up of 120 different subjects was used. To predict cytomegalovirus infection status, the study brought together high-throughput TCR immunosequencing, statistical association of individual TCRs with disease status, and machine learning. To study patterns of TCR occurrence, a later analysis re-analyzed previously published TCR beta repertoires from 666 donors and added high-resolution HLA genotyping. Rather than using new phenotypic data, the later analysis identified candidate immune exposures from TCR beta sequences and from how often those sequences occurred across donors. In an earlier analysis of over 550 of the donors, high-throughput TCR beta sequencing was used to judge whether each TCR beta V gene segment behaved as functional or pseudogenic. Donor age, sex, ethnicity and CMV serostatus were compiled together with the repertoire data. A later genetic analysis took genome-wide SNP genotypes for about three fifths of the roughly 670 donors and used that subset as a discovery cohort. Every repertoire in the discovery cohort had been generated on one and the same sequencing platform. HLA typing included class I and class II loci at four-digit resolution. Typing coverage varied by locus: about 620-630 donors for A, B, C, DRB1 and DQB1; about 520 for DQA1; over 600 for DPA1; roughly 450 for DPB1. Roughly 5 DR-DQ haplotypes were handled as single units for association and clustering, since linkage in the cohort was strong. Among about 370 genotyped donors of the cohort, an average of roughly 230,000 unique TCR beta nucleotide sequences was sequenced per donor, of which 15% to 20% were non-productive. Summary of the overall study and its limitations: Some IMGT-functional V segments, including TRBV6-2 and TRBV6-3, could not be distinguished by the 87-base-pair reads and were therefore excluded. V-gene and J-gene trimming of TCR beta chains was associated with a missense DCLRE1C variant in a later genetic analysis, and the association was replicated in an independent cohort. A later analysis found that HLA-associated TCR beta chains were more clonally expanded and had lower generation probabilities than equally common non-associated chains. It was suggested by the authors that the approach could potentially be generalized to other disease states and immunological phenotypes. While some public TCRs were present in many individuals, most TCR sequences turned up only very rarely across donors. Because some donors lacked HLA typing at each locus, the association tests relied only on the typed subset. CMV serostatus was the only immune exposure information available for the cohort. In the study, some 160 TCR beta chains were listed as associated with cytomegalovirus. Presence/absence analyses assumed roughly uniform sequencing depth across donors, an assumption that may not hold. A cluster of highly shared sequence variants was judged likely to represent a technical artifact of the sequencing pipeline. A further reported finding was that TCR beta sequences accurately predicted the HLA-A and HLA-B alleles for most subjects in the first cohort. A later analysis found that most CMV-associated TCR beta chains appeared HLA-restricted, with HLA associations seemingly driven largely by CMV exposure. A later analysis associated some 17,000 TCR beta sequences with specific HLA alleles at a false discovery rate of 0.05. In a later analysis, TCR association rates were found to vary across HLA loci, with the most associated TCRs seen for DRB1 alleles and the fewest for HLA-C alleles. Several of the top co-occurrence clusters appeared to be linked to parvovirus B19, influenza, CMV and Epstein-Barr virus, according to a later analysis. In both the original and validation cohorts, the classifier was reported to diagnose cytomegalovirus status with high specificity and sensitivity. A few of the identified cytomegalovirus-associated TCR beta chains were confirmed in vitro to be specific for cytomegalovirus antigens. The earlier analysis of approximately 540 of the donors excluded some 15 rarely observed V segments, including chromosome 9 orphons, because counts were too low. When HLA alleles, especially DR and DQ, strongly co-occurred, TCR associations were difficult to assign to individual alleles. Correlated functional status among segregating V segments might be attributable to linkage disequilibrium, but an unknown experimental factor could not be ruled out. In a later genetic analysis, fewer N-insertions in productive TCRs were reported among donors in an Asian-associated ancestry cluster than the roughly 640-donor mean. In an earlier analysis of some 500 of the donors, most TCR beta V segments were observed in productive rearrangements about 87% or about 30% of the time, broadly matching IMGT annotations. Only TCR beta chains were sequenced in this cohort, and the absence of alpha or paired-chain data limited detectable features.

In total, fewer than 750 healthy bone marrow donors made up the cohort. All cohort members were sampled while nominally healthy, although unrecorded immune exposures were likely present. The donor was CMV seropositive and belonged to the group of more than 250 seropositive cohort members. Each donor provided a peripheral blood sample, and peripheral blood mononuclear cells were used for TCR beta sequencing. The Qiagen DNeasy Blood Extraction Kit was used to extract genomic DNA from the blood cell samples. The sequence links TRBV13 to TRBJ2-3, with the D gene not confidently named. The TCR sequence derives from a woman between 45 and 65 years old in good health and CMV-seropositive. The specimen was PBMCs. CDR3 reads: CASSLESDTQYF. The DNA sequence is as follows: TGTGCCAGCAGCTTAGAATCGGATACGCAGTATTTT. The full variable domain, with segments outside the CDR3 supplied by the reference TRBV13 and TRBJ2-3 proteins, appears as AAGVIQSPRHLIKEKRETATLKCYPIPRHDTVYWYQQGPGQDPQFLISFYEKMQSDKGSIPDRFSAQQFSDYHSELNMSSLELGDSALYFCASSLESDTQYFGPGTRLTVL.